This T cell receptor (beta chain) is from a study of blood T cells in healthy people across ages. About 10 milliliters of peripheral blood were drawn from each donor into EDTA-treated tubes. V was clipped by 0 bases and J by 5 bases, with 12 bases between them. CDR3 length: 14 amino acids. In germline, CDR1 is SGHNT, CDR2 YYREEE (reference sequence). Alongside a J-beta primer mix, a sample-barcoded 5' primer served in a second PCR lasting roughly 7 to 11 cycles. MiXCR, applied by TCRdb to the 5' RACE reads, yields one record per CDR3 protein. Found here are over 950,000 distinct CDR3 sequences, roughly 51% of them singletons; the top ten hold about 20%.

The chain carries TRBV5-4 and TRBJ2-7, with D perhaps TRBD2 (5 bases). The sequence came from an older woman in good health. Sample: blood. The CDR3 reads CASSLGGLGNEQYF. The CDR3, as DNA: TGTGCCAGCAGCTTGGGAGGGTTGGGTAACGAGCAGTACTTC.